This T cell receptor beta chain was captured in a study of blood T cell repertoires in COVID-19. Study at large: PBMCs, B-cell-depleted T cells, or T cells provided the cDNA or gDNA that made up the material.

The data were produced by immunoSEQ multiplex PCR, yet TCRdb's version contains in-frame clones alone and is incomplete. Here the sample spans over 150,000 clones, more than 80% being singletons. This CDR3 has 14 amino acids. Trimming shortened V by 1 base and J by 2 bases, and 8 bases separated the two germline ends. Germline values: CDR1 SEHNR, CDR2 FQNEAQ (reference sequence). Adults between roughly 18 and 95 years of age took part from fewer than 30 US areas. Cohorts were based on clinical histories the participants reported. The sequence derives from a man aged 35 to 55 who had recovered from COVID-19. V and J are TRBV7-9 and TRBJ1-2, with a weak D call TRBD1 (6 bases). Sequencing used PBMCs or T cells enriched from blood (not recorded which). The CDR3: CASSLDRENYGYTF. In DNA form, the CDR3 reads TGTGCCAGCAGCTTAGACAGGGAGAACTATGGCTACACCTTC.